The sequence of this T cell receptor (beta chain) was determined in a study of cytomegalovirus exposure and HLA in healthy donors. General study results and limits: Later analysis showed TCR association rates varying by HLA locus, highest for DRB1 and lowest for HLA-C.

Regarding this clone: The antigen is not known.

13 Jbeta primers and 60 Vbeta primers were used for the PCR. Profiled with immunoSEQ multiplex PCR; TCRdb holds only in-frame clones, not every one. The repertoire has over 200,000 clones, 70% to 85% of them found once; the top ten carry around 2.9%. Germline CDR1 and CDR2: SQVTM and ANQGSEA. The CDR3 is 14 residues long. Trimming removed 3 bases from V and 4 bases from J, with 13 bases in between. Nominally healthy donors provided the samples, though records likely missed some immune exposures. The receptor comes from a woman aged 60 to 75 in good health and CMV-seropositive. V and J are TRBV29-1 and TRBJ2-1; the D gene is possibly TRBD1 (6 bases). Sequencing used PBMCs. The CDR3 protein is CSVEWERGYNEQFF. The CDR3 nucleotides are TGCAGCGTTGAGTGGGAAAGGGGGTACAATGAGCAGTTCTTC.